The T cell receptor (beta chain) described here comes from a study of blood T cell repertoires in COVID-19. As for the study in general: Sites across the United States, Italy and Spain contributed samples from acute and convalescent COVID-19. From T cells, B-cell-depleted T cells, or PBMCs came the material, which was cDNA or gDNA.

V shed 3 bases and J shed 8 bases, with 8 bases lying between them. This CDR3 is built from 12 residues. Germline assignment: CDR1 LGHDT and CDR2 YNNKEL (reference sequence). In the source study's methods: Amplification of reference gene primers was used by the study to estimate nucleated cell counts. The assay was immunoSEQ multiplex PCR, and TCRdb's table has in-frame clones only and misses some. V and J calls and clone size follow that table, whereas D and trimming were derived from the DNA. Of over 150,000 clones in the sample, roughly 89% were seen once. Patients at the Seattle site were enrolled during active infection and followed longitudinally.

The sequence was obtained from a woman between 65 and 79 years old with COVID-19, enrolled during active disease. The J gene is TRBJ2-1, the V gene TRBV3-1 (or the pseudogene TRBV3-2); D unresolved. The sequenced material came from peripheral blood. CDR3 in amino acids: CASSQSTDEQFF. The CDR3 coding sequence is TGTGCCAGCAGCCAGAGTACCGATGAGCAGTTCTTC.